This T cell receptor (beta chain) originates from a study of identical twins. The germline CDR1 and CDR2 sequences are LGHNA and YSLEER. This CDR3 contains 15 residues. Trimming stripped 2 bases from V and 0 bases from J, with 11 bases between. This clonotype has only a few counts. Its specificity is not known. TCRdb fed the 5' RACE reads into MiXCR, producing one record per CDR3 protein. The sample carries 210,000 or so distinct CDR3 sequences, about 16% recorded once. Study outcomes and limitations: Partly confounded zero-insertion analyses could result from invariant MAIT and iNKT cells. The study found weaker excess twin sharing in beta out-of-frame sequences.

The same specimen was also included in a second study, on T cells expressing NK-cell markers.

This TCR was sampled from a woman aged 18-35 years in good health. Sequencing was done on a sample of CD8+ T cells sorted from blood. The chain joins TRBV4-3 to TRBJ2-7, with unresolved D. CDR3 in amino acids: CASSQMNAASYEQYF. DNA for the CDR3: TGCGCCAGCAGCCAAATGAACGCTGCCTCCTACGAGCAGTACTTC.